These 24 T cell receptor beta chains originate from one sample sequenced in a study of T cell repertoires in cytomegalovirus infection (dated by TCRdb to about 2019). TCRdb shows the sequencer as Illumina HiSeq 1500. TCRdb trimmed public reads at Q25 via fastp, called clones via MiXCR and kept in-frame beta chains. Each entry is one CDR3 protein sequence, shown with its most common DNA and genes. The sample table records approximately 910,000 distinct CDR3 sequences; less than 35% of these occur just once. Of the sample, over 12% falls within the top ten clones. The treatment or condition label for this specimen denotes: in vitro stimulation with specific CMV peptide epitopes to enrich CMV-specific T cells. No antigen has been assigned to these receptors. This material consisted of cultured CD8+ T cells from PBMCs, taken from culture after CMV antigen stimulation. The receptor set was obtained from a human donor in good health (CMV status not recorded). Some clones in this sample may be carry-over from other donors' samples.

The J gene is TRBJ1-1, the V gene TRBV12-3 or TRBV12-4; D gene unclear. The length of the CDR3 is 11 residues. Trimming shortened V by 6 bases and J by 8 bases, and 10 bases separated the two germline ends. The CDR3 sequence: CASSSNPEAFF. Here the CDR3 DNA reads TGTGCCAGCAGCTCAAACCCCGAAGCTTTCTTT.

This clonotype was detected a few times. The chain is built from TRBV7-9 and TRBJ1-1; D is possibly TRBD1 (5 bases). CDR3 length: 10 residues. V lost 5 bases, J lost 10 bases, and 8 bases lay in between. Germline V gene data show CDR1 as SEHNR and CDR2 as FQNEAQ (reference sequence). CDR3: CASSLGGAFF. The DNA of the CDR3 is TGTGCCAGCAGCCTGGGGGGAGCTTTCTTT.

The chain is built from TRBV14 and TRBJ2-7; 7 positions agree with TRBD1. V shed 3 bases, J shed 0 bases, and the junction held 11 bases outside the gene matches. Germline V gene lookup returns CDR1 SGHDN and CDR2 FVKESK. CDR3 size: 17 residues. The CDR3 is CASSHVTGESRSYEQYF. DNA of the CDR3: TGTGCCAGCAGCCATGTTACAGGGGAATCACGCTCCTACGAGCAGTACTTC.

Judged by abundance, this clonotype is medium-sized. The rearrangement uses TRBV7-9 and TRBJ1-1; D remains ambiguous. The V end lost 0 bases, the J end lost 1 base, and 18 bases lay between the germline ends. CDR3 size: 18 residues. Germline CDR1 reads SEHNR; CDR2 reads FQNEAQ (reference sequence). The CDR3 nucleotides read TGTGCCAGCAGCTTAGCGAGGTTCGGAGACCCCAAGAACACTGAAGCTTTCTTT. Protein product: CASSLARFGDPKNTEAFF.

This chain uses TRBV27 with TRBJ2-3; D remains ambiguous. Germline loops: CDR1 MNHEY, CDR2 SMNVEV (reference sequence). The CDR3 has 15 residues. Trimming removed 5 bases from V and 0 bases from J, with 12 bases in between. The CDR3 region is CASSQARTSTDTQYF. The CDR3 DNA follows: TGTGCCAGCAGTCAAGCGAGGACCAGCACAGATACGCAGTATTTT.

J is TRBJ2-1 and V is TRBV6-5; TRBD2 matches at 8 bases. Trimming at V came to 0 bases and at J to 8 bases, leaving 9 bases not matched to a gene. The V gene's germline CDR1 is MNHEY and CDR2 SVGAGI. The CDR3 runs 16 residues. CDR3 sequence reads: CASSYSSRGGGDEQFF. DNA of the CDR3: TGTGCCAGCAGTTACTCGAGTCGGGGGGGCGGGGATGAGCAGTTCTTC.

This clonotype was observed many times. This rearrangement joins TRBV12-3 or TRBV12-4 to TRBJ2-1; 11 bases map to TRBD2. J gave up 5 bases and V 6 bases, and 3 bases lay outside the gene matches. The CDR3 runs to 14 residues. DNA of the CDR3: TGTGCCAGCAGGCTAGCGGGGGGAAACAATGAGCAGTTCTTC. Translation: CASRLAGGNNEQFF.

The chain has TRBV4-1 and TRBJ2-4, with D perhaps TRBD2 (6 bases). The CDR3 consists of 15 residues. The V and J ends lost 0 bases and 6 bases respectively, with 12 bases between them. Germline CDR1 MGHRA, CDR2 YSYEKL. The CDR3: CASSQDGGAGNIQYF. The CDR3 DNA follows: TGCGCCAGCAGCCAAGACGGGGGAGCGGGAAACATTCAGTACTTC.

The rearrangement joins TRBV5-4 to TRBJ1-3; the D gene is possibly TRBD1 (6 bases). Germline values: CDR1 SGHNT, CDR2 YYREEE (reference sequence). The CDR3 is made up of 16 amino acids. Trimming took 3 bases from V and 0 from J, leaving 13 bases between them. The CDR3 region has the DNA TGTGCCAGCAGCTCAACATGGGACAACTCTGGAAACACCATATATTTT. Protein: CASSSTWDNSGNTIYF.

The J gene is TRBJ2-1, the V gene TRBV7-9; 13 bases map to TRBD2. Trimming removed 3 bases from V and 1 base from J; junction bases left unmatched: 6. Per the germline V gene, CDR1 is SEHNR and CDR2 is FQNEAQ (reference sequence). The CDR3 covers 18 residues. CDR3 in amino acids: CASSFTSGGAESYNEQFF. Here the CDR3 DNA reads TGTGCCAGCAGCTTTACTAGCGGGGGGGCAGAGTCCTACAATGAGCAGTTCTTC.

This clonotype has a count of ten or more. J is TRBJ2-2 and V is TRBV7-3, with D perhaps TRBD2 (7 bases). The CDR3 runs 15 residues. In germline, CDR1 is SGHTA, CDR2 FQGTGA. The V and J ends lost 5 bases and 7 bases respectively, with 17 bases between them. The CDR3 sequence is CASSQRGGRDGELFF. The CDR3 DNA reads as TGTGCCAGCAGCCAAAGGGGGGGCCGCGACGGGGAGCTGTTTTTT.

This clonotype was detected only once. This chain links TRBV7-8 with TRBJ2-7; D remains unclear. V gave up 0 bases and J gave up 4 bases, with 7 bases separating them. This CDR3 comprises 13 residues. Germline-derived CDR1 and CDR2 are SGHVS and FQNEAQ. CDR3: CASSLADHYEQYV. CDR3 nucleotide sequence: TGTGCCAGCAGCTTAGCGGACCATTACGAGCAGTACGTC.

This clonotype was detected only a few times. This rearrangement joins TRBV10-3 to TRBJ2-7, with D possibly being TRBD1 or TRBD2 (5 bases each). There are 13 residues in the CDR3. Germline-derived CDR1 and CDR2 are ENHRY and SYGVKD. V was clipped by 5 bases and J by 3 bases, with 11 bases between them. DNA of the CDR3: TGTGCCATCAGTCCCGGGACCAACTACGAGCAGTACGTC. Encoded protein: CAISPGTNYEQYV.

This chain connects TRBV6-5 to TRBJ2-1; 12 bases agree with TRBD1. Trimming cost V 0 bases and J 10 bases; bases outside gene matches: 4. Germline V gene lookup returns CDR1 MNHEY and CDR2 SVGAGI. This CDR3 spans 15 amino acids. The CDR3 coding sequence is TGTGCCAGCAGTTACTCTCGGGACAGGGGGCGAGAGCAGTTCTTC. This gives the protein CASSYSRDRGREQFF.

The chain employs TRBV14 and TRBJ1-1, with D tentatively TRBD1 (5 bases). Germline V gene lookup returns CDR1 SGHDN and CDR2 FVKESK. V lost 0 bases and J lost 1, with 6 bases in between. The CDR3 consists of 14 residues. Here the CDR3 reads CASSQETANTEAFF. CDR3 nucleotide sequence: TGTGCCAGCAGCCAAGAGACAGCGAACACTGAAGCTTTCTTT.

The V call is TRBV20-1, the J call TRBJ2-5; 8 bases are shared with TRBD1. CDR1 is DFQATT, CDR2 SNEGSKA, per germline (reference sequence). The CDR3 spans 12 residues. V shed 6 bases and J 1 base; nucleotides not matched to a gene: 1. The CDR3 protein is CSAGQGQETQYF. For the CDR3, the DNA is TGCAGTGCCGGACAGGGCCAAGAGACCCAGTACTTC.

This clonotype has more than one count but fewer than ten. V usage is TRBV7-9 and J usage is TRBJ2-5, with D maybe TRBD2 (6 bases). This CDR3 region has 15 residues. V lost 4 bases to trimming and J lost 4 bases, with 16 bases between them. The germline V gene has CDR1 SEHNR and CDR2 FQNEAQ (reference sequence). CDR3 residues: CASSSPPGEPETQYF. CDR3 DNA sequence: TGTGCCAGCAGCTCCCCTCCGGGGGAACCAGAGACCCAGTACTTC.

J is TRBJ2-2 and V is TRBV20-1, with 13 bases matching TRBD2. Trimming cost V 6 bases and J 1 base; bases outside gene matches: 8. Germline-derived CDR1 and CDR2 are DFQATT and SNEGSKA (reference sequence). The CDR3 spans 17 residues. The CDR3 DNA reads as TGCAGTGCGCTCGGACTAGCGGGGGCTAAGAACACCGGGGAGCTGTTTTTT. Translated: CSALGLAGAKNTGELFF.

This clonotype was detected once. A much larger clone differs from this one at a single base, so this may be a read error. The rearrangement joins TRBV7-6 to TRBJ1-4; weak D call: TRBD1 (5 bases). The germline V gene has CDR1 SGHVS and CDR2 FNYEAQ. Trimming stripped 6 bases from V and 1 base from J, with 15 bases between. CDR3 size: 16 residues. The CDR3 region is CASSDTRGGTNEKLFF. The CDR3 region has the DNA TGTGCCAGCAGTGATACGAGGGGAGGAACTAATGAAAAACTGTTTTTT.

V usage is TRBV7-8 and J usage is TRBJ1-5; D gene uncertain. V lost 2 bases and J lost 7, with 15 bases in between. From germline, CDR1 is SGHVS and CDR2 FQNEAQ. The CDR3 totals 15 residues. The CDR3 sequence is CASSLSVGGRQPQHF. The CDR3 region has the DNA TGTGCCAGCAGCTTATCGGTAGGTGGGAGACAGCCCCAGCATTTT.

This clonotype was detected ten times or more. The chain is built from TRBV7-6 and TRBJ2-7, with 9 bases aligning to TRBD1. The CDR3 consists of 15 residues. The trim removed 1 base at V and 5 bases at J, leaving 6 bases unmatched. Germline CDR1 and CDR2: SGHVS and FNYEAQ. The CDR3 spells CASSLVAGQGNEQYF. Here the CDR3 DNA reads TGTGCCAGCAGCTTAGTCGCGGGACAGGGTAACGAGCAGTACTTC.

This chain joins TRBV27 and TRBJ1-2; no clear D. The CDR3 runs to 13 residues. Germline V lookup: CDR1 MNHEY, CDR2 SMNVEV (reference sequence). Between the trimmed V and J ends, which lost 3 bases and 6 bases, there was a span of 11 bases. The CDR3 nucleotides are TGTGCCAGCAGTTTCAGGCAGGATGATGGCTACACCTTC. Amino acids: CASSFRQDDGYTF.

V is TRBV14 and J is TRBJ2-1; the match to TRBD2 covers 7 bases. Germline CDR1 reads SGHDN; CDR2 reads FVKESK. This CDR3 region has 16 residues. V was clipped by 0 bases and J by 3 bases; unmatched bases: 5. For the CDR3, the DNA is TGTGCCAGCAGCCAAGATACAGCGGGGAGCTACAATGAGCAGTTCTTC. Amino acids: CASSQDTAGSYNEQFF.

V is TRBV27 and J is TRBJ2-7, with TRBD2 identical over 8 bases. The ends lost 10 bases at V and 1 base at J; junction bases unmatched: 9. The CDR3 sequence is 14 residues long. Germline loops: CDR1 MNHEY, CDR2 SMNVEV (reference sequence). The CDR3 loop is CATQGTGGSYEQYF. For the CDR3, the DNA is TGTGCCACCCAGGGGACGGGGGGGTCCTACGAGCAGTACTTC.